A selection of T cell receptor beta chains follows, all from one sample in a study of naive and memory T cell subsets. TCRdb passed the UMI-ligation and nested PCR reads through MiXCR, listing each CDR3 protein once. This table holds tens of thousands of distinct CDR3 sequences, 13% found once. Material: effector memory CD4+ T cells from blood. These receptors were collected from a human donor in good health. Both conserved end residues are part of each CDR3. D genes are given only for firm matches. The size field is filled for only some rows; it gives once, few, many or a size class.

>TRBV7-2|few|TRBD2|TRBJ2-1
TGTGCCAGCAGCTTTAGCCCTACTAGCGGGAGCCCCAATGAGCAGTTCTTC
CASSFSPTSGSPNEQFF
>TRBV28|once|NA|TRBJ1-1
TGTGCCAGCAGTACCGGGGGACTGAACACTAAAGCTTTCTTT
CASSTGGLNTKAFF
>TRBV2|few|NA|TRBJ1-1
TGTGCCAGCAGTCGGACCCCGCAGGCAACTGAAGCCTTCTTT
CASSRTPQATEAFF
>TRBV7-2|NA|NA|TRBJ2-1
TGTGCCAGCAGCTTAGAGCTCGAATCCACGCAGTTCTTC
CASSLELESTQFF
>TRBV6-5|NA|TRBD2|TRBJ2-1
TGTGCCAGCAGTTACGGTAGCGGGAGGCTCTCCTACAATGAGCAGTTCTTC
CASSYGSGRLSYNEQFF
>TRBV14|few|NA|TRBJ2-2
TGTGCCAGCAGCAAACCGGGGACTTACACCGGGGAGCTGTTTTTT
CASSKPGTYTGELFF
>TRBV6-6|few|TRBD1|TRBJ2-7
TGTGCCAGCAGGGGGACAGGGTACGAGCAGTACTTC
CASRGTGYEQYF
>TRBV20-1|NA|TRBD2|TRBJ2-5
TGCAGTGCTCAAAGGGGTACTACCAGCGGGAGGGGGGTGCAGGAGACCCAGTACTTC
CSAQRGTTSGRGVQETQYF
>TRBV10-3|once|TRBD1|TRBJ1-6
TGTGCCATCAGCCCCGGACAGGGGAAGAATTCACCCCTCCACTTT
CAISPGQGKNSPLHF
>TRBV28|NA|NA|TRBJ2-6
TGTGCCAGCAGTCCCAGATGGTCTGGGGCCAACGTCCTGACTTTC
CASSPRWSGANVLTF
>TRBV5-1|NA|NA|TRBJ1-6
TGCGCCAGCAGCTTGTCGGGCGTTGAGAATTCACCCCTCCACTTT
CASSLSGVENSPLHF
>TRBV5-1|many|NA|TRBJ1-1
TGCGCCAGCAGCCACACCCCCCAGGGCGGCCTGAGGAACACTGAAGCTTTCTTT
CASSHTPQGGLRNTEAFF
>TRBV7-2|many|NA|TRBJ2-7
TGTGCCAGCAGCTTGACCCGCGAGCAGTACTTC
CASSLTREQYF
>TRBV5-1|NA|NA|TRBJ1-5
TGCGCCAGCAGCCCCGTCCCAGATAGCAATCAGCCCCAGCATTTT
CASSPVPDSNQPQHF
>TRBV7-2|NA|NA|TRBJ2-5
TGTGCCAGCAGCTTATTAGGGGGGCCGGAGACCCAGTACTTC
CASSLLGGPETQYF
>TRBV30|NA|TRBD2|TRBJ2-1
TGTGCCTGGAGTCTAATTAGCGGGATAAACAATGAGCAGTTCTTC
CAWSLISGINNEQFF
>TRBV25-1|many|TRBD1|TRBJ2-5
TGTGCCAGCAGTTCCCGGGACAGCCAAGAGACCCAGTACTTC
CASSSRDSQETQYF
>TRBV20-1|few|NA|TRBJ2-3
TGCAGTGCTACTGGGAGCGGGTCCAAAGCAGATACGCAGTATTTT
CSATGSGSKADTQYF
>TRBV9|NA|TRBD2|TRBJ2-5
TGTGCCAGCAGCACCGGACTAGCGGGAGACGGGGTGGAGACCCAGTACTTC
CASSTGLAGDGVETQYF
>TRBV9|NA|NA|TRBJ2-3
TGTGCCAGCAGCGTAGAAGGAGGCGGTATTAGCACAGATACGCAGTATTTT
CASSVEGGGISTDTQYF
>TRBV21-1|many|NA|TRBJ2-7
TGTGCCAGCAGCAAAGTTCTCTACCCGACCCGCTACGAGCAGTACTTC
CASSKVLYPTRYEQYF
>TRBV29-1|many|TRBD1|TRBJ2-1
TGCAGCGTGTCCGGGACAGAGAACTCCTACAATGAGCAGTTCTTC
CSVSGTENSYNEQFF
>TRBV4-1|few|NA|TRBJ2-1
TGCGCCAGCAGCCAAGATCAGGGGGGATATAATGAGCAGTTCTTC
CASSQDQGGYNEQFF
>TRBV6-1|NA|NA|TRBJ2-2
TGTGCCAGCACACCAGAGGTTGCCGGGGAGCTGTTTTTT
CASTPEVAGELFF
>TRBV11-2|few|TRBD2|TRBJ2-1
TGTGCCAGCAGCTTAGGGACGGGAGGGCCTCAGGGTGAGCAGTTCTTC
CASSLGTGGPQGEQFF
>TRBV30|few|TRBD1|TRBJ2-1
TGTGCCTGGAATCGACAGGGCTCCGGTGAGCAGTTCTTC
CAWNRQGSGEQFF
>TRBV2|few|TRBD2|TRBJ2-1
TGTGCCAGTCCCGAGGGGTCTAGCGGGAGTGGTGAGCAGTTCTTC
CASPEGSSGSGEQFF
>TRBV18|many|NA|TRBJ2-1
TGTGCCAGCGCGTTGAGTAGCTCCTACAATGAGCAGTTCTTC
CASALSSSYNEQFF
>TRBV10-3|NA|TRBD2|TRBJ2-3
TGTGCCATCAGATATAGCGGGAGGGCGCAAGATACGCAGTATTTT
CAIRYSGRAQDTQYF
>TRBV7-2|NA|NA|TRBJ2-7
TGTGCCAGCAGCTCCTCGGGGGCTAGCGGCTCCTACGAGCAGTACTTC
CASSSSGASGSYEQYF
>TRBV20-1|NA|NA|TRBJ2-1
TGCAGTGGGTCGCTTCGTAGAGCCTACAATGAGCAGTTCTTC
CSGSLRRAYNEQFF
>TRBV27|medium-sized|TRBD1|TRBJ2-7
TGTGCCAGCAGTTATCGGACAGGAACCTACGAGCAGTACTTC
CASSYRTGTYEQYF
>TRBV5-1|NA|TRBD1|TRBJ2-3
TGCGCCAGCAGCCGACAGGGAGCCACAGATACGCAGTATTTT
CASSRQGATDTQYF
>TRBV20-1|many|TRBD2|TRBJ2-7
TGCAGTGCAGCAGGGACTGTATACGAGAGCGGGGCCTTACAGTACTTC
CSAAGTVYESGALQYF
>TRBV28|many|NA|TRBJ2-3
TGTGCCAGCAGTTATCGGGTCGGCACAGATACGCAGTATTTT
CASSYRVGTDTQYF
>TRBV27|few|NA|TRBJ2-3
TGTGCCAGCAGTTCTATGGCCCTTTCGACAGATACGCAGTATTTT
CASSSMALSTDTQYF
>TRBV13|few|TRBD1|TRBJ2-7
TGTGCCAGCAGCTTTTTAGGGCCCCCGGGACAGGAGACCTACGAGCAGTACTTC
CASSFLGPPGQETYEQYF
>TRBV19|few|NA|TRBJ2-5
TGTGCCACAGCGGATCAGGGGGGACAAGAGACCCAGTACTTC
CATADQGGQETQYF
>TRBV3-1|few|TRBD2|TRBJ2-1
TGTGCCAGCAGCCCCTCCTTAGCGGGAGCAGCCAATGAGCAGTTCTTC
CASSPSLAGAANEQFF
>TRBV6-5|few|NA|TRBJ2-2
TGTGCCAGCAGTCGCGGACCTAACACCGGGGAGCTGTTTTTT
CASSRGPNTGELFF
>TRBV4-2|NA|TRBD1|TRBJ1-2
TGTGCCAGCAGCCAAGGGCAGGGGGAAAACTATGGCTACACCTTC
CASSQGQGENYGYTF
>TRBV28|many|TRBD2|TRBJ2-7
TGTGCCAGCAGTGAAGGACTAGCGGGAGGCAACGAGCAGTACTTC
CASSEGLAGGNEQYF
>TRBV11-2|once|NA|TRBJ2-7
TGTGCCAGCAGCTTAGACCCAGGGCCCTCCTACGAGCAGTACTTC
CASSLDPGPSYEQYF
>TRBV6-1|many|TRBD1|TRBJ1-5
TGTGCCAGCAGGGGACAGGGGGCTGTCCAGCCCCAGCATTTT
CASRGQGAVQPQHF
>TRBV7-3|few|NA|TRBJ2-2
TGTGCCAGCAGCCCAATAGGGGGGCCGAACACCGGGGAGCTGTTTTTT
CASSPIGGPNTGELFF
>TRBV29-1|NA|NA|TRBJ1-4
TGCAGCGTTCGGGGGAACTTGGATGAAAAACTGTTTTTT
CSVRGNLDEKLFF
>TRBV6-5|few|NA|TRBJ1-3
TGTGCCAGCAGTTACTCGACAATACCGGGAAACACCATATATTTT
CASSYSTIPGNTIYF
>TRBV3-1|NA|TRBD2|TRBJ2-5
TGTGCCAGCAGCTCGGGGGGGTCCGGAAGGTACTTC
CASSSGGSGRYF
>TRBV20-1|NA|NA|TRBJ2-2
TGCAGTGCTAGAGATGAGGGGTTGCACACCGGGGAGCTGTTTTTT
CSARDEGLHTGELFF
>TRBV9|many|NA|TRBJ2-2
TGTGCCAGCAGTAGTGGGGGAATGGGCACCGGGGAGCTGTTTTTT
CASSSGGMGTGELFF
>TRBV9|NA|NA|TRBJ2-1
TGTGCCAGCAGCGTAGGTCTACTCGGGAGCAGGGATGAGCAGTTCTTC
CASSVGLLGSRDEQFF